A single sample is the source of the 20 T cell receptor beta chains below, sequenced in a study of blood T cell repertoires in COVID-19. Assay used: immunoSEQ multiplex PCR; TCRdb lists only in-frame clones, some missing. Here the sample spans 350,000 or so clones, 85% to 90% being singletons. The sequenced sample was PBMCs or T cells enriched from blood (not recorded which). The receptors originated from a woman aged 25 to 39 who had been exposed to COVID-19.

The chain's CDR3 is CASSQDRPRGYEQYF. The CDR3 nucleotides read TGTGCCAGCAGCCAAGATCGGCCTCGGGGATACGAGCAGTACTTC. This rearrangement joins TRBV14 to TRBJ2-7; tentatively, D is TRBD2 (5 bases). There are 15 residues in the CDR3. Germline V lookup: CDR1 SGHDN, CDR2 FVKESK. V was clipped by 0 bases and J by 4 bases, with 13 bases between them.

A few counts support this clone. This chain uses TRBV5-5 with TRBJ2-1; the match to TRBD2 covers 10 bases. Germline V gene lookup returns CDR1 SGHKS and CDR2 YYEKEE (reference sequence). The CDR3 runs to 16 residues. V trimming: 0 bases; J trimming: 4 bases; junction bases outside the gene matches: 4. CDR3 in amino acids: CASSLAGTSAYNEQFF. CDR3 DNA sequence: TGTGCCAGCAGCTTGGCTGGGACTAGCGCTTACAATGAGCAGTTCTTC.

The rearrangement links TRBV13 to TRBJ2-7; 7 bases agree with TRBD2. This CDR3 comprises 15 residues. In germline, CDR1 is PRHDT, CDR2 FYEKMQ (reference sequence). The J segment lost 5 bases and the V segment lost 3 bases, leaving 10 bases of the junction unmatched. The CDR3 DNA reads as TGTGCCAGCAGCTTCTCTAGCGGCCGGGCCCACGAGCAGTACTTC. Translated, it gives CASSFSSGRAHEQYF.

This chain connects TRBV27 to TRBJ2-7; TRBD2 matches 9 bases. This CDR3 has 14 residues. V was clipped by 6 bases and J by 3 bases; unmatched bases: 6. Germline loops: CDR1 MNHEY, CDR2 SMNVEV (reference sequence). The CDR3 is CASRISGSLYEQYF. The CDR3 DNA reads TGTGCCAGCAGAATTAGCGGGAGTCTCTACGAGCAGTACTTC.

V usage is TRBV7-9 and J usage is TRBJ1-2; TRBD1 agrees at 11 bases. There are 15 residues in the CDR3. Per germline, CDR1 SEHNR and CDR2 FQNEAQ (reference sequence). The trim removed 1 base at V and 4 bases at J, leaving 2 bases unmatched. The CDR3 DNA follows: TGTGCCAGCAGCTTAGGGGGACAGGGGGTCTATGGCTACACCTTC. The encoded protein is CASSLGGQGVYGYTF. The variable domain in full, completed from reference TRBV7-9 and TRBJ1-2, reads DTGVSQNPRHKITKRGQNVTFRCDPISEHNRLYWYRQTLGQGPEFLTYFQNEAQLEKSRLLSDRFSAERPKGSFSTLEIQRTEQGDSAMYLCASSLGGQGVYGYTFGSGTRLTVV.

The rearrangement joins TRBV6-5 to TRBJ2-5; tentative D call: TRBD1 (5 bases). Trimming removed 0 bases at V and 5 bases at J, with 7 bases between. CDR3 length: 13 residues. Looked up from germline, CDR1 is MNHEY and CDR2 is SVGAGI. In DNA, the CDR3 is TGTGCCAGCAGTTACTCAGGGGCCGAGACCCAGTACTTC. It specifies CASSYSGAETQYF.

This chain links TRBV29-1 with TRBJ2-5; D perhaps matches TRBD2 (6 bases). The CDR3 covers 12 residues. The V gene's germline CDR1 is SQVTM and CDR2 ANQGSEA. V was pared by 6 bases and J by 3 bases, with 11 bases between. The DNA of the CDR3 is TGCAGCGTCACCTTAGCGGAAGAGACCCAGTACTTC. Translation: CSVTLAEETQYF.

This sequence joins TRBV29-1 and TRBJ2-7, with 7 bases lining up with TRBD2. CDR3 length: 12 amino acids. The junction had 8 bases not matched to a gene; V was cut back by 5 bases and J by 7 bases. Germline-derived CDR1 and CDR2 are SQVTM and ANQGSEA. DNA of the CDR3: TGCAGCGTTTCATCGACCGGGGGGGAGCAGTACTTC. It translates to CSVSSTGGEQYF.

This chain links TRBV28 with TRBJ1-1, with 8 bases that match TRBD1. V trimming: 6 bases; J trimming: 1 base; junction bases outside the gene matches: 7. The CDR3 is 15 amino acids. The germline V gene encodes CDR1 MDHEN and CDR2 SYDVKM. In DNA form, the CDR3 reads TGTGCCAGCAGACCCCAGGGGGCAAAGAACACTGAAGCTTTCTTT. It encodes CASRPQGAKNTEAFF.

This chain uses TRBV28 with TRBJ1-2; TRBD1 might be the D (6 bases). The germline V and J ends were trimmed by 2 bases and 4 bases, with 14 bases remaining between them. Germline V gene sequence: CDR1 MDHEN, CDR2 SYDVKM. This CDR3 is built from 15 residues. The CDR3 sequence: CASSLNGGALYGYTF. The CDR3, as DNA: TGTGCCAGCAGTTTAAATGGGGGGGCCCTCTATGGCTACACCTTC.

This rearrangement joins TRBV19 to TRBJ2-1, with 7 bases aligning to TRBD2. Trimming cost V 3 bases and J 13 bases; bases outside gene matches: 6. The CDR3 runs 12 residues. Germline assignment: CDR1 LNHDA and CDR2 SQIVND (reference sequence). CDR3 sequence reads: CASSIGGGNQFF. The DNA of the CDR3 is TGTGCCAGTAGTATTGGGGGGGGAAATCAGTTCTTC.

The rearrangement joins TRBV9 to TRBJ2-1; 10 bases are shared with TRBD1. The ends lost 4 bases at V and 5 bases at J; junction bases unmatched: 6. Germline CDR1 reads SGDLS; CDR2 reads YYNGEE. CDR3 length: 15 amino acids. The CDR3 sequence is CASSSRDRGNNEQFF. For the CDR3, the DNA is TGTGCCAGCAGCTCCCGGGACAGGGGTAACAATGAGCAGTTCTTC.

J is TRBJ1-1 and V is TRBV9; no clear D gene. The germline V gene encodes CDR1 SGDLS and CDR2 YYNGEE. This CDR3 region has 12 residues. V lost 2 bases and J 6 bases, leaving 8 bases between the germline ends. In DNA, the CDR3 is TGTGCCAGCAGCGTTTCTGGAGCTGAAGCTTTCTTT. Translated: CASSVSGAEAFF.

This CDR3 reads CASSPSDRSEKLFF. The CDR3 DNA reads TGTGCCAGCTCACCCAGCGACAGGAGCGAAAAACTGTTTTTT. The chain is built from TRBV18 and TRBJ1-4; possibly TRBD1 for D (6 bases). Germline values: CDR1 KGHSH, CDR2 LQKENI. The CDR3 runs 14 residues. Trimming shortened V by 3 bases and J by 8 bases, and 13 bases separated the two germline ends.

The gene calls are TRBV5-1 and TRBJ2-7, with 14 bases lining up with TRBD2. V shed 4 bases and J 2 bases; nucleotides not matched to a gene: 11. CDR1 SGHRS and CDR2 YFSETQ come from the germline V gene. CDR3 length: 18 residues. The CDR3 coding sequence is TGCGCCAGCAGCCCCGGACTAGCGGGAGGATTTAGCACCTACGAGCAGTACTTC. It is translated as CASSPGLAGGFSTYEQYF. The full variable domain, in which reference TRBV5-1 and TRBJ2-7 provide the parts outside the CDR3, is KAGVTQTPRYLIKTRGQQVTLSCSPISGHRSVSWYQQTPGQGLQFLFEYFSETQRNKGNFPGRFSGRQFSNSRSEMNVSTLELGDSALYLCASSPGLAGGFSTYEQYFGPGTRLTVT.

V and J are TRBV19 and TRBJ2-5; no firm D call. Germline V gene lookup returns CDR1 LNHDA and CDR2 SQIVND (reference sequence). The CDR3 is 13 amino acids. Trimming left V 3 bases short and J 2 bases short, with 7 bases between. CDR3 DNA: TGTGCCAGTAGTATGAACGGTCAAGAGACCCAGTACTTC. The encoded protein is CASSMNGQETQYF.

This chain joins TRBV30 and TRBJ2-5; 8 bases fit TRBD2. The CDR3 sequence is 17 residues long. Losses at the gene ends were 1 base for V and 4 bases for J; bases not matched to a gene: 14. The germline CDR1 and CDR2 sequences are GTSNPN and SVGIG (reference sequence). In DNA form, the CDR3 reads TGTGCCTGGAGTGGAGCCCTTACGGGAGGGCCATTAGAGACCCAGTACTTC. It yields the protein CAWSGALTGGPLETQYF. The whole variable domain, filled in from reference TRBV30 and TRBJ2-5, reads SQTIHQWPATLVQPVGSPLSLECTVEGTSNPNLYWYRQAAGRGLQLLFYSVGIGQISSEVPQNLSASRPQDRQFILSSKKLLLSDSGFYLCAWSGALTGGPLETQYFGPGTRLLVL.

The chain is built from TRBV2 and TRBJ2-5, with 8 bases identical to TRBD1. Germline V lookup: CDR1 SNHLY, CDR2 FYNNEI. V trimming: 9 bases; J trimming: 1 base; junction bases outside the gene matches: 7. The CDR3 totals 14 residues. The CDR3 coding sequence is TGTGCCAGTAACAGGGGGTCAATCCAAGAGACCCAGTACTTC. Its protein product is CASNRGSIQETQYF.

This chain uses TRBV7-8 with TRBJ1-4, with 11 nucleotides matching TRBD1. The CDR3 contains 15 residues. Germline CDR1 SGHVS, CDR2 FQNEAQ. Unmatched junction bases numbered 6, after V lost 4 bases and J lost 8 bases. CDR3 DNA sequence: TGTGCCAGCAGCTCCCGGGACAGGGGGGGGGAAAAACTGTTTTTT. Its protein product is CASSSRDRGGEKLFF.

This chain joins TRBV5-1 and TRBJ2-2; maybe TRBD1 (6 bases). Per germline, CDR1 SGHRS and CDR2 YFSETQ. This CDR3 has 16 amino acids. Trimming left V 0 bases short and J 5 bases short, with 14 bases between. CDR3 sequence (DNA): TGCGCCAGCAGCTTGGACCCGACAGGTTGGACCGGGGAGCTGTTTTTT. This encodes CASSLDPTGWTGELFF. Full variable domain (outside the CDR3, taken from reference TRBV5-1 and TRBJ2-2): KAGVTQTPRYLIKTRGQQVTLSCSPISGHRSVSWYQQTPGQGLQFLFEYFSETQRNKGNFPGRFSGRQFSNSRSEMNVSTLELGDSALYLCASSLDPTGWTGELFFGEGSRLTVL.